The rows below give T cell receptor beta chains drawn from one sample of a study of T cell repertoires in cytomegalovirus infection. TCRdb reprocessed the reads with MiXCR, giving one entry per CDR3 protein. The table shows hundreds of thousands of distinct CDR3 sequences, with approximately 32% occurring only once. No cognate antigen is known for these TCRs. This specimen was cultured CD8+ T cells from PBMCs, taken from culture after CMV antigen stimulation. The receptors were gathered from a human donor in good health (CMV status not recorded). Some clones in this sample may be carry-over from other donors' samples. Both conserved end residues are part of each CDR3. Each record gives: D gene, V gene, clone size, J gene, CDR3 DNA, CDR3 protein. D genes are given only for firm matches. Clone size is not always given. Where it is, it says once, few, many or a class for expanded clones.

>TRBD1|TRBV4-1|once|TRBJ1-2
TGCGCCAGCAGCCAAGGCCCCCTACAGGGGGACGGCTACACCTTC
CASSQGPLQGDGYTF
>TRBD1|TRBV7-9|-|TRBJ1-1
TGTGCCAGCAGCTTAGGGGACAGCAACACTGAAGCTTTCTTT
CASSLGDSNTEAFF
>TRBD1|TRBV12-3/TRBV12-4|few|TRBJ2-2
TGTGCCAGCAGTTCCCCGCTTGGACAGGGCTACACCGGGGAGCTGTTTTTT
CASSSPLGQGYTGELFF
>-|TRBV6-4|few|TRBJ1-2
TGTGCCAGCAAGGGCAGCAGCGGCTACACCTTC
CASKGSSGYTF
>TRBD1|TRBV6-5|few|TRBJ2-1
TGTGCCAGCAGTTCGGGGGACAGGGCGAGGGATGAGCAGTTCTTC
CASSSGDRARDEQFF
>-|TRBV12-3/TRBV12-4|-|TRBJ1-5
TGTGCCAGCAGTGGGGGGGGGGGCAATCAGCCCCAGCATTTT
CASSGGGGNQPQHF
>TRBD2|TRBV7-8|many|TRBJ2-1
TGTGCCAGCAGCCTACCGGGGGGTACCTACAATGAGCAGTTCTTC
CASSLPGGTYNEQFF
>TRBD1|TRBV29-1|few|TRBJ1-2
TGCAGCGCATTCTCGATGACAGGGGGGCTAGATGGCTACACCTTC
CSAFSMTGGLDGYTF
>TRBD2|TRBV7-6|many|TRBJ2-1
TGTGCCAGCAGCTCCACTAGCGGGAGATACAATGAGCAGTTCTTC
CASSSTSGRYNEQFF
>TRBD2|TRBV5-5|-|TRBJ2-3
TGTGCCAGCAGCTTGGCCTGGGAGCGGGGGGGCCGGGATACGCAGTATTTT
CASSLAWERGGRDTQYF
>-|TRBV2|-|TRBJ1-1
TGTGCCAGCAGTGATCTACAGGGCCTTACCAGTGAGAACACTGAAGCTTTCTTT
CASSDLQGLTSENTEAFF
>-|TRBV7-6|few|TRBJ1-4
TGTGCCAGCAGCGCCCTTGGGGATCGGGAAAAACTGTTTTTT
CASSALGDREKLFF
>-|TRBV12-3/TRBV12-4|few|TRBJ1-2
TGTGCCAGCAGTGTTCACAGGGACTATGGCTACACCTTC
CASSVHRDYGYTF
>-|TRBV5-1|few|TRBJ1-5
TGCGCCAGCAGCTTGGGACAGCCCAGCAATCAGCCCCAGCATTTT
CASSLGQPSNQPQHF
>-|TRBV28|once|TRBJ2-5
TGTGCCAGCAGTGCCCCCAGGGACCGAGGGACCCAGTACTTC
CASSAPRDRGTQYF
>TRBD2|TRBV3-1|few|TRBJ2-5
TGTGCCAGCAGCCTATTCGGACTAGCGGGCATCCAAGAGACCCAGTACTTC
CASSLFGLAGIQETQYF
>TRBD1|TRBV11-3|-|TRBJ1-1
TGTGCCAGCAGCGGTCGAGACAGGGGAGGAACTGAAGCTTTCTTT
CASSGRDRGGTEAFF
>-|TRBV27|-|TRBJ1-2
TGTGCCAGCAGTCAATTAGCCGACAGGCCGAACTATGGCTACACCTTC
CASSQLADRPNYGYTF
>TRBD1|TRBV27|-|TRBJ2-7
TGTGCCAGCAGTTTCTCCACAGGGGCCTCCTACGAGCAGTACTTC
CASSFSTGASYEQYF
>-|TRBV12-3/TRBV12-4|-|TRBJ2-5
TGTGCCAGCAGTTTAACAGCGACCCAGTACTTC
CASSLTATQYF
>-|TRBV27|-|TRBJ2-7
TGTGCCAGCAGTTTTTCCAGGGTCTACTACGAGCAGTACTTC
CASSFSRVYYEQYF
>TRBD1|TRBV5-6|-|TRBJ1-1
TGTGCCAGCAGCTCGACAAACAGGGGAGGCACTGAAGCTTTCTTT
CASSSTNRGGTEAFF
>-|TRBV27|once|TRBJ1-2
TGTGCCAGCACCCCAGTGGGGGGTAACGAATTCAGCTATGGCTACACCTTC
CASTPVGGNEFSYGYTF
>-|TRBV5-5|-|TRBJ1-2
TGTGCCAGCAGCGTGGCCGGGACCCACCCGGTTGGCTACACCTTC
CASSVAGTHPVGYTF
>TRBD2|TRBV6-6|few|TRBJ2-1
TGTGCCAGCAGTTACTCGACTAGCAGCGATGAGCAGTTCTTC
CASSYSTSSDEQFF
>-|TRBV7-2|many|TRBJ2-4
TGTGCCAGCAGCTTAGAGGGTGTTCCCCAAGTCATTCAGTACTTC
CASSLEGVPQVIQYF
>-|TRBV7-9|-|TRBJ2-7
TGTGCCAGCACCCTTGGGGGTGTGAGCGAGCAGTACTTC
CASTLGGVSEQYF
>TRBD1|TRBV7-2|-|TRBJ1-1
TGTGCCAGCAGCCTTTTACAGGGGGCTGGAACTGAAGCTTTCTTT
CASSLLQGAGTEAFF
>TRBD2|TRBV7-3|few|TRBJ2-1
TGTGCCAGCAGCGTCACTAGCGGGGGGGCCCGGAATGAGCAGTTCTTC
CASSVTSGGARNEQFF
>-|TRBV28|many|TRBJ2-3
TGTGCCAGCAGTTTATTGTCTAGCACAGATACGCAGTATTTT
CASSLLSSTDTQYF
>TRBD1|TRBV5-6|-|TRBJ1-1
TGTGCCAGCAGCAGGGACAGGGAGTGGAACACTGAAGCTTTCTTT
CASSRDREWNTEAFF
>TRBD2|TRBV7-6|many|TRBJ2-3
TGTGCCAGCAGCTTTGCAGCGGGGGGCACAGATACGCAGTATTTT
CASSFAAGGTDTQYF
>-|TRBV4-1|-|TRBJ2-7
TGCGCCAGCAGCCGCTGGGCAGGCAGCTCCTACGAGCAGTACTTC
CASSRWAGSSYEQYF
>TRBD2|TRBV4-2|many|TRBJ2-1
TGTGCCAGCAGCCAAGGGCTAGCGGGGGGGCTCTTCTCCTACAATGAGCAGTTCTTC
CASSQGLAGGLFSYNEQFF
>-|TRBV20-1|-|TRBJ2-3
TGCAGTGCTCGGGACGACCGGATACTTAGGGATACGCAGTATTTT
CSARDDRILRDTQYF
>TRBD2|TRBV27|few|TRBJ2-7
TGTGCCAGCAGCGGAGAGACTAGCGGGGACCCCTACGAGCAGTACTTC
CASSGETSGDPYEQYF
>-|TRBV14|-|TRBJ1-2
TGTGCCAGCAGCCACACAACGACCGACGGACTCTATGGCTACACCTTC
CASSHTTTDGLYGYTF
>TRBD1|TRBV2|-|TRBJ1-3
TGTGCCAGCAGAGAGGGACAGGCAGTTCACACCATATATTTT
CASREGQAVHTIYF
>TRBD1|TRBV6-5|-|TRBJ2-2
TGTGCCAGCAACGGACAGGGGGCTGGCGGGGAGCTGTTTTTT
CASNGQGAGGELFF
>-|TRBV6-1|-|TRBJ2-1
TGTGCCAGCAGTGAACATGGAGCCAGCTCCTACAATGAGCAGTTCTTC
CASSEHGASSYNEQFF
>TRBD2|TRBV6-2/TRBV6-3|few|TRBJ2-1
TGTGCCAGCAGTAAACTAGCGGGGGTTTACAATGAGCAGTTCTTC
CASSKLAGVYNEQFF
>-|TRBV7-8|-|TRBJ2-5
TGTGCCAGCAGCTTAATGGGAGTCCAAGAGACCCAGTACTTC
CASSLMGVQETQYF
>TRBD1|TRBV7-9|few|TRBJ1-6
TGTGCCAGCAGGCGGGACAGGGGGTTGTCCTATAATTCACCCCTCCACTTT
CASRRDRGLSYNSPLHF
>TRBD1|TRBV7-3|-|TRBJ1-1
TGTGCCAGCAGCTCCACCCCGGGACAGGGGAGGAGAAGGGCTTTCTTT
CASSSTPGQGRRRAFF
>TRBD1|TRBV7-9|few|TRBJ1-4
TGTGCCAGCAGCCCGGGACAGGGAGGATATGAAAAACTGTTTTTT
CASSPGQGGYEKLFF
>TRBD2|TRBV12-3/TRBV12-4|-|TRBJ2-4
TGTGCCAGCACCCTTAAGCGGGGGGGCGGCAAAAACATTCAGTACTTC
CASTLKRGGGKNIQYF
>-|TRBV20-1|-|TRBJ1-5
TGCAGTGCTAGAGCTCAGGGAGTCCAGCCCCAGCATTTT
CSARAQGVQPQHF
>-|TRBV7-8|-|TRBJ1-6
TGTGCCAGCAGCTTATTCAGGAGCTCCTATAATTCACCCCTCCACTTT
CASSLFRSSYNSPLHF
>TRBD2|TRBV6-5|-|TRBJ2-1
TGTGCCAGCAGTTACTCCGGGGGGTATGAGCAGTTCTTC
CASSYSGGYEQFF
>TRBD1|TRBV12-3/TRBV12-4|few|TRBJ2-2
TGTGCCAGCAGTTCCGCCGACAGGGGGGGGACCGGGGAGCTGTTTTTT
CASSSADRGGTGELFF
>-|TRBV7-6|-|TRBJ2-1
TGTGTCAGCAGCTCCAACAATGAGCAGTTCTTC
CVSSSNNEQFF
>TRBD1|TRBV28|many|TRBJ1-2
TGTGCCAGCAGCTTCACCGTCCGGGACAGGGGTAACTATGGCTACACCTTC
CASSFTVRDRGNYGYTF
>TRBD2|TRBV5-1|few|TRBJ2-7
TGCGCCAGCAGCTTCCGCGGGGGACCATCCTACGAGCAGTACTTC
CASSFRGGPSYEQYF
>-|TRBV19|many|TRBJ2-1
TGTGCCAGCAGCCCCGACAGTTACAATGAGCAGTTCTTC
CASSPDSYNEQFF
>-|TRBV29-1|-|TRBJ2-2
TGCAGCGTTAGCAGGCGGGCCGGGGAGCTGTTTTTT
CSVSRRAGELFF
>-|TRBV12-3/TRBV12-4|-|TRBJ1-4
TGTGCCAGCAGTTTCACAGCGAGTAATGAAAAACTGTTTTTT
CASSFTASNEKLFF
>-|TRBV7-2|once|TRBJ1-2
TGTGCCAGCAGCTTGGGGACGTTAAGTAACTATGGCTACACCTTC
CASSLGTLSNYGYTF
>TRBD1|TRBV20-1|-|TRBJ2-1
TGCAGTGCTATCGGGACAGGGGTTAACGATGAGCAGTTCTTC
CSAIGTGVNDEQFF